Each of the 29 T cell receptor beta chains below was sequenced from the same sample in a study of control samples from healthy donors and cancer patients (dated by TCRdb to about 2020). The method behind the library was the immunoSEQ multiplex PCR assay. Drawn from immuneACCESS, this table holds only the in-frame rearrangements with V and J called that TCRdb kept. Clones are partly lost; checked studies trace under half to an unresolved V gene and leave the rest unexplained. This sample has about 410,000 clones in its table, and roughly 90% of those were observed once. The ten top clones hold over 5.5% of the sample. Sample: PBMCs. These TCRs come from a man in his forties with head and neck cancer.

In its sample, this clone was seen once. The gene calls are TRBV5-4 and TRBJ1-1; no clear D gene. The CDR3 is 14 residues long. Germline V CDR1 and CDR2: SGHNT, YYREEE (reference sequence). The V end lost 1 base, the J end lost 3 bases, and 10 bases lay between the germline ends. The CDR3 is CASSLQVGDTEAFF. The CDR3 nucleotides read TGTGCCAGCAGCTTGCAGGTCGGGGACACTGAAGCTTTCTTT.

V gene TRBV19 combines with J gene TRBJ2-2; 9 bases map to TRBD2. V shed 4 bases, J shed 0 bases, and the junction held 0 bases outside the gene matches. CDR3 length: 15 amino acids. The V gene's germline CDR1 is LNHDA and CDR2 SQIVND (reference sequence). The CDR3 sequence is CASSTSGTNTGELFF. CDR3 DNA sequence: TGTGCCAGTAGTACTAGCGGGACGAACACCGGGGAGCTGTTTTTT.

This clone has a single count. The V and J genes are TRBV4-1 and TRBJ2-3, with TRBD2 as a possible D gene (5 bases). Germline V lookup: CDR1 MGHRA, CDR2 YSYEKL. The CDR3 extends over 16 amino acids. With 0 bases removed from V and 1 base from J, the gap between germline ends came to 11 bases. CDR3 in DNA: TGCGCCAGCAGCCAAGACTCTAGCTCCGGCACAGATACGCAGTATTTT. As protein: CASSQDSSSGTDTQYF.

The chain couples TRBV24-1 to TRBJ2-7; D is perhaps TRBD2 (5 bases). Germline loops: CDR1 KGHDR, CDR2 SFDVKD. V was shortened by 5 bases and J by 2 bases, with 9 bases between the two germline ends. The CDR3 has 13 residues. The CDR3 loop is CATSARGTYEQYF. In DNA form, the CDR3 reads TGTGCCACCAGTGCTAGAGGGACCTACGAGCAGTACTTC.

V gene TRBV28 combines with J gene TRBJ2-1, with 7 bases that match TRBD2. The germline gives CDR1 MDHEN, CDR2 SYDVKM. The CDR3 is 14 residues long. Unmatched junction bases numbered 4, after V lost 3 bases and J lost 5 bases. Here the CDR3 reads CASSFGGINNEQFF. In DNA, the CDR3 is TGTGCCAGCAGTTTCGGGGGGATAAACAATGAGCAGTTCTTC. The variable domain in full, with the rest retrieved from reference TRBV28 and TRBJ2-1, is DVKVTQSSRYLVKRTGEKVFLECVQDMDHENMFWYRQDPGLGLRLIYFSYDVKMKEKGDIPEGYSVSREKKERFSLILESASTNQTSMYLCASSFGGINNEQFFGPGTRLTVL.

The chain recombines TRBV27 with TRBJ1-1; D gene ambiguous. The CDR3 contains 12 residues. Germline CDR1 MNHEY, CDR2 SMNVEV (reference sequence). Trimming took 5 bases from V and 4 from J, leaving 8 bases between them. CDR3 amino acids: CASSRPGTEAFF. DNA of the CDR3: TGTGCCAGCAGTCGCCCGGGCACTGAAGCTTTCTTT.

V and J are TRBV6-2 or TRBV6-3 and TRBJ2-5; D unresolved. Germline lookup yields CDR1 MNHEY and CDR2 SVGEGT. The V and J ends lost 5 bases and 1 base respectively, with 11 bases between them. The CDR3 runs to 14 residues. The CDR3 DNA reads TGTGCCAGCAGTCAACTCTCTATCCAAGAGACCCAGTACTTC. This codes for CASSQLSIQETQYF.

This sequence joins TRBV6-5 and TRBJ2-7; D remains unclear. V was shortened by 6 bases and J by 3 bases, with 15 bases between the two germline ends. This CDR3 comprises 14 residues. Germline V gives CDR1 MNHEY, CDR2 SVGAGI. CDR3 sequence reads: CASSEVLGGYEQYF. The CDR3 DNA is TGTGCCAGCAGCGAGGTCCTCGGCGGCTACGAGCAGTACTTC.

This clone was recorded only once. The gene calls are TRBV30 and TRBJ2-7, with 9 bases identical to TRBD1. Germline V CDR1 and CDR2: GTSNPN, SVGIG (reference sequence). The CDR3 is 13 residues long. J lost 0 bases, V lost 4 bases, and 1 base had no gene match. CDR3 amino acids: CAWMGQGSYEQYF. The DNA of the CDR3 is TGTGCCTGGATGGGACAGGGCTCCTACGAGCAGTACTTC. The variable domain in full, completed from reference TRBV30 and TRBJ2-7, reads SQTIHQWPATLVQPVGSPLSLECTVEGTSNPNLYWYRQAAGRGLQLLFYSVGIGQISSEVPQNLSASRPQDRQFILSSKKLLLSDSGFYLCAWMGQGSYEQYFGPGTRLTVT.

The V gene is TRBV29-1, the J gene TRBJ2-2; TRBD1 agrees at 7 bases. The CDR3 consists of 13 residues. The germline CDR1 and CDR2 sequences are SQVTM and ANQGSEA. Trimming removed 4 bases from V and 1 base from J; junction bases left unmatched: 0. The CDR3 DNA sequence: TGCAGCGTTGGACAGGGGAACACCGGGGAGCTGTTTTTT. Protein product: CSVGQGNTGELFF.

The J gene is TRBJ2-4, the V gene TRBV10-3; possible D gene TRBD2, 5 bases. Germline V gene sequence: CDR1 ENHRY, CDR2 SYGVKD. This CDR3 is 16 amino acids long. The germline V and J ends were trimmed by 0 bases and 0 bases, with 9 bases remaining between them. This CDR3 is CAISESRVLAKNIQYF. Written as DNA, the CDR3 is TGTGCCATCAGTGAGTCGCGGGTGCTAGCCAAAAACATTCAGTACTTC.

This clone was picked up a small number of times. The chain employs TRBV20-1 and TRBJ2-3, with D unresolved. From germline, CDR1 is DFQATT and CDR2 SNEGSKA (reference sequence). Trimming pared 3 bases from V and 2 bases from J, leaving 9 bases between. The CDR3 is 13 amino acids. CDR3 bases: TGCAGTGCTAGTAACCTACTCACAGATACGCAGTATTTT. It is translated as CSASNLLTDTQYF.

CDR3: CASSFRRGPLVGELFF. DNA of the CDR3: TGTGCCAGCAGCTTCCGGCGGGGCCCCCTAGTCGGGGAGCTGTTTTTT. The V gene is TRBV11-3, the J gene TRBJ2-2, with D possibly being TRBD2 (6 bases). V shed 3 bases and J shed 7 bases, with 18 bases lying between them. The germline CDR1 and CDR2 sequences are SGHNT and YENEEA. The CDR3 contains 16 residues.

The chain has TRBV2 and TRBJ2-1; 7 nucleotides agree with TRBD2. The CDR3 is 16 amino acids. The V segment lost 11 bases and the J segment 0 bases; nucleotides outside the gene matches: 13. Germline V gives CDR1 SNHLY, CDR2 FYNNEI. This CDR3 is CALGPSGRSSYNEQFF. The CDR3, as DNA: TGTGCCCTGGGGCCTAGCGGAAGGAGCTCCTACAATGAGCAGTTCTTC.

Comments on this clone: Other DNA sequences in this specimen translate into the identical CDR3. The V call is TRBV30, the J call TRBJ2-5; D might be TRBD1 or TRBD2, each matching 5 bases. The germline gives CDR1 GTSNPN, CDR2 SVGIG (reference sequence). The CDR3 loop spans 12 amino acids. Trimming pared 2 bases from V and 5 bases from J, leaving 9 bases between. The CDR3 is CAWSLEGETQYF. Written as DNA, the CDR3 is TGTGCCTGGAGTCTAGAGGGGGAGACCCAGTACTTC.

This chain connects TRBV28 to TRBJ2-1; 7 nucleotides align to TRBD2. Trimming cost V 2 bases and J 1 base; bases outside gene matches: 2. The germline gives CDR1 MDHEN, CDR2 SYDVKM. The CDR3 consists of 15 residues. The CDR3 DNA reads as TGTGCCAGCAGTTTACTAGCGGATTCCTACAATGAGCAGTTCTTC. Translation: CASSLLADSYNEQFF.

J is TRBJ1-5 and V is TRBV28; 9 bases fit TRBD1. The CDR3 covers 15 residues. Trimming cost V 6 bases and J 4 bases; bases outside gene matches: 7. The germline V gene encodes CDR1 MDHEN and CDR2 SYDVKM. Here the CDR3 DNA reads TGTGCCAGCAGCCCGGGACAGGGAACAAATCAGCCCCAGCATTTT. It codes for CASSPGQGTNQPQHF.

This chain connects TRBV10-2 to TRBJ2-7, with 8 bases lining up with TRBD2. The length of the CDR3 is 15 residues. The V segment lost 3 bases and the J segment 5 bases; nucleotides outside the gene matches: 9. Per germline, CDR1 WSHSY and CDR2 SAAADI. This CDR3 reads CASSERGGGRNEQYF. The CDR3 nucleotides read TGCGCCAGCAGTGAAAGGGGGGGCGGGAGGAACGAGCAGTACTTC.

V is TRBV5-6 and J is TRBJ2-7; D unresolved. V gave up 3 bases and J gave up 3 bases, with 7 bases separating them. The germline V gene has CDR1 SGHDT and CDR2 YYEEEE. This CDR3 is built from 12 residues. The chain's CDR3 is CASSSRSYEQYF. The CDR3 region has the DNA TGTGCCAGCAGCTCTAGGAGCTACGAGCAGTACTTC.

This clone was seen a single time. V and J are TRBV5-1 and TRBJ1-2, with TRBD1 as a possible D gene (5 bases). V gave up 0 bases and J gave up 4 bases, with 13 bases separating them. In germline, CDR1 is SGHRS, CDR2 YFSETQ. CDR3 length: 15 residues. In DNA form, the CDR3 reads TGCGCCAGCAGCTTGGACCAGGGTGGTATCTATGGCTACACCTTC. Its translation is CASSLDQGGIYGYTF.

The rearrangement links TRBV12-3 or TRBV12-4 to TRBJ2-2; D gene unclear. V was cut by 7 bases and J by 4 bases, with 7 bases left in between. CDR3 size: 12 residues. The CDR3 bases are TGTGCCAGCAACAGAGCCACCGGGGAGCTGTTTTTT. Its translation is CASNRATGELFF.

The rearrangement joins TRBV28 to TRBJ1-5; 8 nucleotides align to TRBD1. The V gene's germline CDR1 is MDHEN and CDR2 SYDVKM. The CDR3 totals 16 residues. The ends lost 3 bases at V and 6 bases at J; junction bases unmatched: 10. CDR3 coding DNA: TGTGCCAGCAGTTTCCCCGGGCCAGGGGGCTTTCAGCCCCAGCATTTT. It encodes CASSFPGPGGFQPQHF.

The rearrangement links TRBV9 to TRBJ1-2; perhaps TRBD1 as D (5 bases). Germline CDR1 reads SGDLS; CDR2 reads YYNGEE. This CDR3 comprises 15 residues. Between the trimmed V and J ends, which lost 0 bases and 8 bases, there was a span of 17 bases. This chain's CDR3 is CASSVDLRDRGGYTF. The CDR3 DNA reads TGTGCCAGCAGCGTAGATCTCCGGGACCGCGGAGGCTACACCTTC. The variable domain in full, with the rest retrieved from reference TRBV9 and TRBJ1-2, is DSGVTQTPKHLITATGQRVTLRCSPRSGDLSVYWYQQSLDQGLQFLIQYYNGEERAKGNILERFSAQQFPDLHSELNLSSLELGDSALYFCASSVDLRDRGGYTFGSGTRLTVV.

V gene TRBV19 combines with J gene TRBJ2-5, with a possible D match to TRBD1 (6 bases). The CDR3 runs 16 residues. The germline V gene has CDR1 LNHDA and CDR2 SQIVND (reference sequence). V shed 6 bases and J shed 4 bases, with 21 bases lying between them. The CDR3 sequence is CASSPGTRGYGETQYF. CDR3 nucleotides: TGTGCCAGTAGCCCCGGGACGAGGGGGTACGGAGAGACCCAGTACTTC.

The chain combines TRBV9 with TRBJ1-2; D possibly corresponds to TRBD1 (6 bases). V was pared by 3 bases and J by 6 bases, with 12 bases between. CDR1 is SGDLS, CDR2 YYNGEE, per germline. This CDR3 region has 13 residues. CDR3 protein: CASSGGQEDGYTF. Here the CDR3 DNA reads TGTGCCAGCAGCGGGGGACAAGAAGATGGCTACACCTTC.

The J gene is TRBJ2-2, the V gene TRBV2; 13 bases agree with TRBD2. CDR1 is SNHLY, CDR2 FYNNEI, per germline. The CDR3 extends over 20 amino acids. J was trimmed by 6 bases and V by 4 bases; bases with no gene match: 17. The CDR3 reads CASSAFLGLAGWGPSGELFF. DNA of the CDR3: TGTGCCAGCAGTGCCTTTTTGGGACTAGCGGGATGGGGGCCCTCCGGGGAGCTGTTTTTT.

The genes are TRBV6-6 and TRBJ1-1; 10 positions agree with TRBD1. Germline V CDR1 and CDR2: MNHNY, SVGAGI (reference sequence). The length of the CDR3 is 17 residues. The junction had 10 bases not matched to a gene; V was cut back by 5 bases and J by 1 base. The CDR3 DNA reads as TGTGCCAGCAGTCCGGACAGGGGGTATATGAGGAACACTGAAGCTTTCTTT. Encoded protein: CASSPDRGYMRNTEAFF.

This sequence joins TRBV20-1 and TRBJ1-2, with D perhaps matching TRBD1 (5 bases). Germline assignment: CDR1 DFQATT and CDR2 SNEGSKA (reference sequence). V gave up 3 bases and J gave up 8 bases, with 19 bases separating them. This CDR3 is built from 14 residues. Here the CDR3 DNA reads TGCAGTGCTAGTCAAGGGGTCGGGGTTCAGGGCTACACCTTC. Its translation is CSASQGVGVQGYTF.

The CDR3 sequence is CASSLIAGPNAGELFF. The CDR3 DNA reads TGTGCCAGCAGCTTAATCGCAGGGCCAAACGCCGGGGAGCTGTTTTTT. V usage is TRBV7-3 and J usage is TRBJ2-2; a weak D match, TRBD1 (5 bases). The CDR3 consists of 16 residues. The V gene lost 1 base and the J gene lost 6 bases, with 15 bases spanning the gap. Germline-derived CDR1 and CDR2 are SGHTA and FQGTGA.